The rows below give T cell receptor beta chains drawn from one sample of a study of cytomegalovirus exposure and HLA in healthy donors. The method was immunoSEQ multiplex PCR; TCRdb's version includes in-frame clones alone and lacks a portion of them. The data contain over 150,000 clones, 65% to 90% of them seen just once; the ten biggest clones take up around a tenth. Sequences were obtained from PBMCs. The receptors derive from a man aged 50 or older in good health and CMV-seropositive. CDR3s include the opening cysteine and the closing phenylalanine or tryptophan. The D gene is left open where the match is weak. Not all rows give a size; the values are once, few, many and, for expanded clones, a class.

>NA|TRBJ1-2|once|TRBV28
TGTGCCAGCAGTCTCGTTTTTGAGGGGGTCGTTGGCTACACCTTC
CASSLVFEGVVGYTF
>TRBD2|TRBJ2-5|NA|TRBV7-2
TGTGCCAGCCGACGGCTAGCGGGGGTCCAAGAGACCCAGTACTTC
CASRRLAGVQETQYF
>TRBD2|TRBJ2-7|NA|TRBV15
TGTGCCACCAGCAGTCGTACTAGCGGGGGGCGGACCTACGAGCAGTACTTC
CATSSRTSGGRTYEQYF
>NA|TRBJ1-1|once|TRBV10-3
TGTGCCATCAAGAGGGAGGGGGGAACTGAAGCTTTCTTT
CAIKREGGTEAFF
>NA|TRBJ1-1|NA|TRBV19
TGTGCCAGTAGTATAGACAGGAACACTGAAGCTTTCTTT
CASSIDRNTEAFF
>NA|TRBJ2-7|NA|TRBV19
TGTGCCAGTAGTGTCGGGACTGAATCCTACGAGCAGTACTTC
CASSVGTESYEQYF
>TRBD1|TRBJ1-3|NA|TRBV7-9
TGTGCCAGCAGCCCGAGGACAGGGGTCGGAAACACCATATATTTT
CASSPRTGVGNTIYF
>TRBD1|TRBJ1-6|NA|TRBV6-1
TGTGCCAGCACCGGACAGGGGTGGTCACCCCTCCACTTT
CASTGQGWSPLHF
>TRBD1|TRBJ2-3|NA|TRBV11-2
TGTGCCAGCAGCTCGCGGACAGGGCAGGCAGATACGCAGTATTTT
CASSSRTGQADTQYF
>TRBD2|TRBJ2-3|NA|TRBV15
TGTGCGGTAGGAGTGGGGGGGGATACGCAGTATTTT
CAVGVGGDTQYF
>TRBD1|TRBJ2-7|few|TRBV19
TGTGCCAGTAGTCCCCGATTTACAGGGGGCGATCTGCAGTACTTC
CASSPRFTGGDLQYF
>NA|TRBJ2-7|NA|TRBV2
TGTGCCAGCAGTGAAACAGCCTACGAGCAGTACTTC
CASSETAYEQYF
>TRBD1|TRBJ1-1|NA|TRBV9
TGTGCCAGCAGCGTAGTCCAGGGGGACACTGAAGCTTTCTTT
CASSVVQGDTEAFF
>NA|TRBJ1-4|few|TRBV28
TGTGCCAGCAGCGACACTTACAGGCTTTCTAATGAAAAACTGTTTTTT
CASSDTYRLSNEKLFF
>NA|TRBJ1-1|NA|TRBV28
TGTGCCAGCAGTATCACAGGGCTGTTGGGTGAGGCTTTCTTT
CASSITGLLGEAFF
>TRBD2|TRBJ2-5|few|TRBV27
TGTGCCAGCACCCCGGGGAGCGGGAGGGCGATAGAGACCCAGTACTTC
CASTPGSGRAIETQYF
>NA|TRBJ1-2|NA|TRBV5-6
TGTGCCAGCAGCTTGCCCTTGCGTGTCGGGGGCTATGGCTACACCTTC
CASSLPLRVGGYGYTF
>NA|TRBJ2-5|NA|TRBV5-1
TGCGCCAGCAGCTCTGGGGCCAATGGGGAGACCCAGTACTTC
CASSSGANGETQYF
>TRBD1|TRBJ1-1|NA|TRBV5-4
TGTGCCAGCAGCTTCCGCCCGACAGGGGCGACTGAAGCTTTCTTT
CASSFRPTGATEAFF
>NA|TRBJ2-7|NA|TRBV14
TGTGCCAGCAGCCAAGATTCCAGGGGATCCTACGAGCAGTACTTC
CASSQDSRGSYEQYF
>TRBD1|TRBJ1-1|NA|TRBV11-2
TGTGCCAGCACCAGGGGGGACACTGAAGCTTTCTTT
CASTRGDTEAFF
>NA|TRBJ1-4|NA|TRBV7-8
TGTGCCAGCAGCAAAGGGGGAGGGGAAAAACTGTTTTTT
CASSKGGGEKLFF
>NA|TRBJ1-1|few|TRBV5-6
TGTGCCAGCAGCCCACGGACAGCTGAAGCTTTCTTT
CASSPRTAEAFF
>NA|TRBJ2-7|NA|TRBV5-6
TGTGCCAGCAGCTGGAGCCAGGGCTACGAGCAGTACTTC
CASSWSQGYEQYF
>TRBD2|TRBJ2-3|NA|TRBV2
TGTGCCAGCAAGGCTAGCGGACACACAGATACGCAGTATTTT
CASKASGHTDTQYF
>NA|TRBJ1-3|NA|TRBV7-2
TGTGCCAGCACTCAGGGTTACTCTGGAAACACCATATATTTT
CASTQGYSGNTIYF
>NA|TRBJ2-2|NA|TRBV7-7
TGTGCTAGAAGCTTAGATCCAGGGGCCGGGGAGCTGTTTTTT
CARSLDPGAGELFF
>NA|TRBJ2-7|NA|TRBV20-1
TGCAGTGCCTCAGGGGATCACGAGCAGTACTTC
CSASGDHEQYF
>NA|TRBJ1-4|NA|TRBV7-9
TGTGCCAGCGGACCTCGGACAGCCCCTGATGAAAAACTGTTTTTT
CASGPRTAPDEKLFF
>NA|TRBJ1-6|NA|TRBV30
TGTGCCTGGAGGGACAGCTCCTATAATTCACCCCTCCACTTT
CAWRDSSYNSPLHF
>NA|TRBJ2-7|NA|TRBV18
TGTGCCAGCTCACCACGGATGAGTGGGAGTTACGAGCAGTACTTC
CASSPRMSGSYEQYF
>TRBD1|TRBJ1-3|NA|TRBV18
TGTGCCAGCTCACCAGAAGGGGGCAAAGGAAACACCATATATTTT
CASSPEGGKGNTIYF
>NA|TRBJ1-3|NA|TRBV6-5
TGTGCCAGCAGTCCCTCGGGGGGCTCTGGAAACACCATATATTTT
CASSPSGGSGNTIYF
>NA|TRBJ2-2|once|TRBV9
TGTGCCAGCAGCCCAAGGACAGACACCGGGGAGCTGTTTTTT
CASSPRTDTGELFF
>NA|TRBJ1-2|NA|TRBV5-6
TGTGCCAGCAGCGTGGGTGCGGTTGGCTACACCTTC
CASSVGAVGYTF
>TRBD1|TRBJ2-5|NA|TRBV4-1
TGCGCCAGCAGCCAAGAGGTCAGGGGGCTTTTAAGAGAGACCCAGTACTTC
CASSQEVRGLLRETQYF
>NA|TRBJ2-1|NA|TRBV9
TGTGCCAGCACCGCTGGCAGCTCCTACAATGAGCAGTTCTTC
CASTAGSSYNEQFF
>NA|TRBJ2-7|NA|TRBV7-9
TGTGCCAGCAGCCCGAGTCGCACCTACGAGCAGTACTTC
CASSPSRTYEQYF
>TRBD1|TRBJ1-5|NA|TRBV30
TGTGCGTTCCGACAGGGGATGTATCAGCCCCAGCATTTT
CAFRQGMYQPQHF
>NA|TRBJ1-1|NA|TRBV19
TGTGCCAGTAGTATAGGAAGACAGATGAACACTGAAGCTTTCTTT
CASSIGRQMNTEAFF
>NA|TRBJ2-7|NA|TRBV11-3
TGTGCCAGCAGCTTAGACGGCTACGAGCAGTACTTC
CASSLDGYEQYF
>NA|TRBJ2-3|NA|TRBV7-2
TGTGCCAGCAGCTTTACTAGGGGCACAGATACGCAGTATTTT
CASSFTRGTDTQYF
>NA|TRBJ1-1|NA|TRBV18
TGTGCCAGCTCACCACCGAGAGCCGAAGCTTTCTTT
CASSPPRAEAFF
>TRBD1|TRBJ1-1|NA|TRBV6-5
TGTGCCAGCAGTTCCTCGGACAGGGGATACACTGAAGCTTTCTTT
CASSSSDRGYTEAFF
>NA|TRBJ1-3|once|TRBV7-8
TGTGCCAGCAGCACCCCGGGTACCGCGTTCGCTCGAAACACCATATATTTT
CASSTPGTAFARNTIYF
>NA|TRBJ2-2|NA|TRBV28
TGTGCCAGCAGCTTGACCCCGGCGGTCTACGGGGAGCTGTTTTTT
CASSLTPAVYGELFF
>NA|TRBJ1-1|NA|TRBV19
TGTGCCAGTAGCAGGACTGGCATCACTGAAGCTTTCTTT
CASSRTGITEAFF
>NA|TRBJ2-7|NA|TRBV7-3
TGTGCCAGCAGCTTAAACGGGGGACAGCACTACGAGCAGTACTTC
CASSLNGGQHYEQYF
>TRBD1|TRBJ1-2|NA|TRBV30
TGTGCCTGGAGACCGGGACAGGCTAACTATGGCTACACCTTC
CAWRPGQANYGYTF
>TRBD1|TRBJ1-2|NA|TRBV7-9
TGTGCCAGCAGCTGGGGGACAGCAAACTATGGCTACACCTTC
CASSWGTANYGYTF
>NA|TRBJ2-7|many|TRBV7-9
TGTGCCAGCTCCCTAGATGAAAACTACGAGCAGTACTTC
CASSLDENYEQYF
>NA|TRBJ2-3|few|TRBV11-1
TGTGCCAGCAGCTTATCGGGCACAGATACGCAGTATTTT
CASSLSGTDTQYF
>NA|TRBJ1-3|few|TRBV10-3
TGTGCCATCAACGGCGGGGGGCTTAAGAACACCATATATTTT
CAINGGGLKNTIYF
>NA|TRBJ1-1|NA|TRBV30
TGTGCCTGGTTACAGGGATCCGGCGCTGAAGCTTTCTTT
CAWLQGSGAEAFF
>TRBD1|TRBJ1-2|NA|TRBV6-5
TGTGCCAGCAGTGGGACAGGGGGCTATGGTGGCTACACCTTC
CASSGTGGYGGYTF
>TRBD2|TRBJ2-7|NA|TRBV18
TGTGCCAGCTCACCACAATACGGGAGGAGCTCCTACGAGCAGTACTTC
CASSPQYGRSSYEQYF
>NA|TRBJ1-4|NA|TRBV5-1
TGCGCCAGCAGCCCCGTTCGACAGAGTAATGAAAAACTGTTTTTT
CASSPVRQSNEKLFF
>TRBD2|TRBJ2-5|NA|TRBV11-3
TGTGCCAGCAGCCCGGGACTAGCGGGGGCTCAAGAGACCCAGTACTTC
CASSPGLAGAQETQYF